This T cell receptor (beta chain) appears in the sequencing data of a study of PD-1 blockade in classical Hodgkin lymphoma. Whole-study findings and limits: Lower baseline TCR diversity marked trial partial responders and progressors. Why the repertoires differ is still unclear, perhaps disease activity or prior therapy.

Described time point: cycle 4 day 1 (C4D1), after five to seven weeks of nivolumab. In every patient, relapse followed autologous stem cell transplantation, while exposure to brentuximab vedotin differed. The assay was immunoSEQ multiplex PCR, and TCRdb's table has in-frame clones only and misses some. The sample lists around 17,000 clones, 60% to 75% occurring once. This clone was seen more than once but under ten times. Its antigen is not known. This clonotype was sampled from a human donor with classical Hodgkin lymphoma. The specimen comprised peripheral blood mononuclear cells (PBMCs), sampled before the fourth cycle of nivolumab.

CDR3 coding DNA: TGTGCCAGTAGTTGGAAGAGCTCCTACAATGAGCAGTTCTTC. Its translation is CASSWKSSYNEQFF. The chain uses TRBV19 and TRBJ2-1; D call uncertain. In germline, CDR1 is LNHDA, CDR2 SQIVND (reference sequence). The CDR3 spans 14 residues. Trimming took off 5 bases at V and 0 bases at J, with 8 bases between the two ends.